This is a list of T cell receptor beta chains from one sample in a study of somatic mutations in cytotoxic T cells in rheumatoid arthritis. The assay was immunoSEQ multiplex PCR, and TCRdb's table has in-frame clones only and misses some. This sample has some 6,700 clones, with approximately 77% found just once. Sequencing input: CD8+ T cells sorted from blood. These receptors all stem from a woman in her sixties in good health. CDR3s include the opening cysteine and the closing phenylalanine or tryptophan. A D gene is named only where the DNA matches it firmly. Part of the rows lack a size; the others show once, few, many or a class for expanded clones.

size: NA
V: TRBV6-4
D: NA
J: TRBJ1-2
CDR3: CASSESYRVPNYGYTF
DNA: TGTGCCAGCAGTGAGTCCTACAGGGTTCCCAACTATGGCTACACCTTC

size: NA
V: TRBV13
D: TRBD2
J: TRBJ2-2
CDR3: CASSLLKAGVTGELFF
DNA: TGTGCCAGCAGCTTATTAAAAGCGGGGGTCACCGGGGAGCTGTTTTTT

size: NA
V: TRBV27
D: NA
J: TRBJ1-6
CDR3: CASSLDTGNSPLHF
DNA: TGTGCCAGCAGTCTGGACACCGGTAATTCACCCCTCCACTTT

size: NA
V: TRBV29-1
D: TRBD1
J: TRBJ2-7
CDR3: CSVVGTGYEQYF
DNA: TGCAGCGTTGTAGGGACAGGCTACGAGCAGTACTTC

size: few
V: TRBV28
D: TRBD1
J: TRBJ2-1
CDR3: CASSPGDRGLDEQFF
DNA: TGTGCCAGCAGTCCCGGGGACAGGGGTTTGGATGAGCAGTTCTTC

size: NA
V: TRBV5-4
D: NA
J: TRBJ2-1
CDR3: CASSLALYNEQFF
DNA: TGTGCCAGCAGCTTGGCACTCTACAATGAGCAGTTCTTC

size: NA
V: TRBV28
D: TRBD2
J: TRBJ2-1
CDR3: CATSDPRGVAGVIEQFF
DNA: TGTGCCACCAGTGACCCCAGGGGGGTAGCGGGGGTTATTGAGCAGTTCTTC

size: NA
V: TRBV18
D: TRBD1
J: TRBJ1-3
CDR3: CASSPPGQGDTIYF
DNA: TGTGCCAGCTCACCACCCGGACAGGGTGACACCATATATTTT

size: NA
V: TRBV9
D: TRBD1
J: TRBJ2-7
CDR3: CASSYLDRGTYEQYF
DNA: TGTGCCAGCAGTTACCTCGACAGGGGAACCTACGAGCAGTACTTC

size: NA
V: TRBV28
D: NA
J: TRBJ1-3
CDR3: CASSLRGDGNTIYF
DNA: TGTGCCAGCAGTTTGCGGGGGGATGGAAACACCATATATTTT

size: once
V: TRBV13
D: NA
J: TRBJ1-1
CDR3: CASSPWGGSEAFF
DNA: TGTGCCAGCAGCCCATGGGGGGGATCTGAAGCTTTCTTT

size: once
V: TRBV21-1
D: NA
J: TRBJ1-6
CDR3: CASSDRDRGSKHNSPLHF
DNA: TGTGCCAGCAGCGACCGGGACAGGGGGTCGAAACATAATTCACCCCTCCACTTT

size: NA
V: TRBV14
D: TRBD2
J: TRBJ2-1
CDR3: CASSQGTRYHEQFF
DNA: TGTGCCAGCAGCCAAGGGACTAGGTACCATGAGCAGTTCTTC

size: NA
V: TRBV5-6
D: NA
J: TRBJ2-1
CDR3: CASSLYFPPSSYNEQFF
DNA: TGTGCCAGCAGCTTGTACTTCCCTCCAAGCTCCTACAATGAGCAGTTCTTC

size: NA
V: TRBV10-2
D: NA
J: TRBJ2-7
CDR3: CASSETRDTDSYEQYF
DNA: TGCGCCAGCAGTGAAACGCGAGACACCGACTCCTACGAGCAGTACTTC

size: NA
V: TRBV14
D: NA
J: TRBJ2-5
CDR3: CASSQTWGRGETQYF
DNA: TGTGCCAGCAGCCAAACCTGGGGGCGAGGAGAGACCCAGTACTTC

size: NA
V: TRBV27
D: NA
J: TRBJ1-1
CDR3: CASSLSQGLNTEAFF
DNA: TGTGCCAGCAGTTTATCGCAGGGTTTGAACACTGAAGCTTTCTTT

size: NA
V: TRBV6-6
D: NA
J: TRBJ2-5
CDR3: CASSYGGYQYF
DNA: TGTGCCAGCAGTTACGGCGGTTATCAGTACTTC

size: large
V: TRBV12-5
D: TRBD1
J: TRBJ1-1
CDR3: CASGLGGTGRMNTEAFF
DNA: TGTGCTAGTGGTTTGGGGGGGACAGGGCGGATGAACACTGAAGCTTTCTTT

size: NA
V: TRBV7-2
D: NA
J: TRBJ2-6
CDR3: CASSLLLGPSSGANVLTF
DNA: TGTGCCAGCAGCCTTCTACTTGGGCCCAGCTCTGGGGCCAACGTCCTGACTTTC

size: NA
V: TRBV6-6
D: NA
J: TRBJ1-3
CDR3: CASSYFGSGGNTIYF
DNA: TGTGCCAGCAGTTACTTTGGCAGCGGCGGAAACACCATATATTTT

size: NA
V: TRBV27
D: NA
J: TRBJ2-1
CDR3: CASSFGAGNEQFF
DNA: TGTGCCAGCAGTTTCGGCGCGGGAAATGAGCAGTTCTTC

size: few
V: TRBV4-3
D: TRBD1
J: TRBJ2-1
CDR3: CASSRGTGGVNEQFF
DNA: TGCGCCAGCAGCCGAGGGACAGGGGGAGTCAATGAGCAGTTCTTC

size: few
V: TRBV4-2
D: NA
J: TRBJ2-7
CDR3: CASSHRGDSSYEQYF
DNA: TGTGCCAGCAGCCATAGGGGGGACAGTTCCTACGAGCAGTACTTC